The rows below give T cell receptor beta chains drawn from one sample of a study of cytomegalovirus exposure and HLA in healthy donors. Using immunoSEQ multiplex PCR, the repertoire was profiled, and TCRdb retains in-frame clones only, with some absent. This sample has 100,000 to 150,000 clones, with approximately 10% found just once. What was sequenced was PBMCs. The receptors shown here come from a young woman in good health and CMV-seropositive. CDR3s include the opening cysteine and the closing phenylalanine or tryptophan. A D gene is named only where the DNA matches it firmly. Some rows mark clone size as missing; the rest say once, few, many or name a class of expanded clone.

>.|TRBJ2-1|TRBV2|TRBD2
CASSPPGGRASGNEQFF
TGTGCCAGCAGCCCCCCCGGCGGGAGGGCCTCGGGCAATGAGCAGTTCTTC
>few|TRBJ2-2|TRBV4-1|TRBD2
CASSQLAGDQGGELFF
TGCGCCAGCAGCCAACTAGCGGGAGATCAAGGCGGGGAGCTGTTTTTT
>few|TRBJ2-7|TRBV4-2|TRBD2
CASSQGGVAGANEQYF
TGTGCCAGCAGCCAAGGAGGAGTAGCGGGAGCTAACGAGCAGTACTTC
>few|TRBJ2-1|TRBV4-1|TRBD2
CASSRGLVVSPYNEQFF
TGCGCCAGCAGCCGAGGACTAGTTGTTTCCCCCTACAATGAGCAGTTCTTC
>few|TRBJ1-2|TRBV15|TRBD1
CATSRESSQGALLGYTF
TGTGCCACCAGCAGAGAAAGCAGTCAGGGGGCTTTACTTGGCTACACCTTC
>.|TRBJ2-1|TRBV7-6|TRBD2
CASSLVVAGVLSNEQFF
TGTGCCAGCAGCTTAGTGGTAGCGGGAGTATTATCGAATGAGCAGTTCTTC
>few|TRBJ2-5|TRBV30|.
CAWNLSEETQYF
TGTGCCTGGAACTTGTCTGAGGAGACCCAGTACTTC
>few|TRBJ2-2|TRBV9|.
CASSVVYNTGELFF
TGTGCCAGCAGCGTAGTTTATAACACCGGGGAGCTGTTTTTT
>.|TRBJ2-5|TRBV11-2|TRBD2
CASSLSSGAQETQYF
TGTGCCAGCAGCTTGTCTAGCGGGGCACAAGAGACCCAGTACTTC
>few|TRBJ2-2|TRBV2|.
CASYRDIATGELFF
TGTGCCAGCTACCGGGACATAGCCACCGGGGAGCTGTTTTTT
>.|TRBJ2-4|TRBV13|.
CASSADSDLGKNIQYF
TGTGCCAGCAGCGCGGACTCAGACCTAGGCAAAAACATTCAGTACTTC
>.|TRBJ1-3|TRBV5-5|.
CASSLEGSAGNTIYF
TGTGCCAGCAGCTTAGAGGGATCAGCTGGAAACACCATATATTTT
>.|TRBJ1-1|TRBV6-5|.
CASNRGVETEAFF
TGTGCCAGCAACCGGGGTGTGGAAACTGAAGCTTTCTTT
>.|TRBJ1-1|TRBV29-1|.
CSGSGVLNTEAFF
TGCAGCGGATCAGGGGTTCTGAACACTGAAGCTTTCTTT
>few|TRBJ2-1|TRBV9|.
CASSVEGRTYNEQFF
TGTGCCAGCAGCGTAGAAGGCAGGACCTACAATGAGCAGTTCTTC
>few|TRBJ1-1|TRBV5-4|.
CASSWGGTEAFF
TGTGCCAGCAGCTGGGGGGGAACTGAAGCTTTCTTT
>few|TRBJ2-7|TRBV25-1|TRBD1
CAIVQGGPRNYEQYF
TGTGCCATCGTACAGGGGGGCCCCCGAAACTACGAGCAGTACTTC
>few|TRBJ2-1|TRBV9|.
CASSVEGNRENAFF
TGTGCCAGCAGCGTAGAAGGGAACCGGGAGAACGCGTTCTTC
>.|TRBJ2-7|TRBV5-1|.
CASSPSVSRPLYEQYF
TGCGCCAGCAGCCCCTCTGTATCTAGGCCACTCTACGAGCAGTACTTC
>few|TRBJ2-7|TRBV12-5|.
CASGLVRNSFLQSYEQYF
TGTGCTAGTGGTTTGGTACGAAATAGTTTCTTGCAATCCTACGAGCAGTACTTC
>few|TRBJ1-1|TRBV30|.
CAWTPGGARTEAFF
TGTGCCTGGACCCCGGGGGGGGCTCGGACTGAAGCTTTCTTT
>few|TRBJ2-1|TRBV5-1|.
CASSLQGSSYNEQFF
TGCGCCAGCAGCTTGCAGGGCAGCTCCTACAATGAGCAGTTCTTC
>few|TRBJ1-1|TRBV19|.
CAKETSLNTEAFF
TGTGCCAAAGAGACATCCTTGAACACTGAAGCTTTCTTT
>few|TRBJ1-1|TRBV5-3|TRBD1
CARSLGQGMNTEAFF
TGTGCCAGAAGCTTGGGACAGGGGATGAACACTGAAGCTTTCTTT
>few|TRBJ2-7|TRBV4-1|TRBD2
CASSHALGAGGQSEQYF
TGCGCCAGCAGCCACGCCCTGGGAGCGGGAGGACAGAGTGAGCAGTACTTC
>few|TRBJ2-7|TRBV28|.
CASSAAGVVQYF
TGTGCCAGCAGTGCTGCAGGGGTGGTGCAGTACTTC
>.|TRBJ1-1|TRBV14|.
CASSQSGGPHVNTEAFF
TGTGCCAGCAGCCAGTCGGGGGGCCCGCACGTGAACACTGAAGCTTTCTTT
>few|TRBJ2-1|TRBV7-9|TRBD2
CASSQSGTTYNEQFF
TGTGCCAGCAGCCAAAGCGGGACCACCTACAATGAGCAGTTCTTC
>few|TRBJ2-7|TRBV2|.
CASSVIAEGDGQYF
TGTGCCAGCAGTGTAATCGCGGAGGGAGACGGGCAGTACTTC
>.|TRBJ1-5|TRBV6-8|TRBD1
CASTREGTGLFPQPQHF
TGTGCCAGCACTCGCGAGGGGACAGGGCTGTTCCCTCAGCCCCAGCATTTT
>few|TRBJ1-4|TRBV28|.
CASSPTAIPNEKLFF
TGTGCCAGCAGCCCGACAGCGATACCTAATGAAAAACTGTTTTTT
>few|TRBJ2-3|TRBV7-2|TRBD2
CASSKYVSGGTDTQYF
TGTGCCAGCAGCAAATACGTTAGCGGGGGCACAGATACGCAGTATTTT
>.|TRBJ1-2|TRBV5-1|TRBD1
CASSLYQGASGYTF
TGCGCCAGCAGCTTGTATCAGGGGGCAAGTGGCTACACCTTC
>.|TRBJ2-5|TRBV2|TRBD1
CASSEEGQGGTQYF
TGTGCCAGCAGTGAAGAAGGACAGGGCGGAACCCAGTACTTC
>.|TRBJ2-7|TRBV9|TRBD2
CASSLAVNSYEQYF
TGTGCCAGCAGCCTAGCGGTCAACTCGTACGAGCAGTACTTC
>few|TRBJ2-7|TRBV28|TRBD2
CASSWGLAGGYEQYF
TGTGCCAGCAGTTGGGGACTAGCGGGAGGCTACGAGCAGTACTTC
>.|TRBJ2-7|TRBV5-4|TRBD1
CASSFGQAGAYEQYF
TGTGCCAGCAGCTTTGGACAGGCAGGGGCCTACGAGCAGTACTTC
>few|TRBJ2-6|TRBV11-3|.
CASSHTYGSGANVLTF
TGTGCCAGCAGCCATACTTATGGCTCTGGGGCCAACGTCCTGACTTTC
>few|TRBJ2-7|TRBV29-1|.
CSAYLGTGQYF
TGCAGCGCATATCTAGGAACGGGGCAGTACTTC
>few|TRBJ2-4|TRBV27|TRBD2
CASIPPLAGDDKNIQYF
TGTGCCAGCATTCCCCCCTTAGCGGGAGATGACAAAAACATTCAGTACTTC
>.|TRBJ1-2|TRBV6-1|.
CASSGQVNYGYTF
TGTGCCAGCAGTGGGCAGGTTAACTATGGCTACACCTTC
>.|TRBJ2-2|TRBV6-5|TRBD1
CASSPHGQGTGELFF
TGTGCCAGCAGCCCGCACGGACAGGGGACCGGGGAGCTGTTTTTT
>.|TRBJ2-1|TRBV9|TRBD1
CASSVDPGRDRGQHRVFF
TGTGCCAGCAGCGTAGATCCGGGGAGGGACAGGGGGCAACATCGTGTGTTCTTC
>.|TRBJ2-7|TRBV27|TRBD2
CASSSLVSGNYEQYF
TGTGCCAGCAGTTCCCTTGTTAGCGGGAATTACGAGCAGTACTTC
>.|TRBJ1-1|TRBV9|.
CASSVAGDTEAFF
TGTGCCAGCAGCGTAGCCGGAGACACTGAAGCTTTCTTT
>few|TRBJ2-1|TRBV5-1|TRBD2
CASSPREGPYNEQFF
TGCGCCAGCAGCCCCCGGGAGGGCCCCTACAATGAGCAGTTCTTC
>.|TRBJ2-1|TRBV28|TRBD2
CASSLLAGGPKNEQFF
TGTGCCAGCAGTTTGTTAGCGGGAGGGCCGAAAAATGAGCAGTTCTTC
>few|TRBJ2-7|TRBV11-3|TRBD2
CASSPSGSYEQYF
TGTGCCAGCAGCCCTAGCGGCTCCTACGAGCAGTACTTC
>few|TRBJ2-3|TRBV7-9|.
CASSPDTTDTQYF
TGTGCCAGCAGCCCGGACACCACAGATACGCAGTATTTT
>few|TRBJ1-1|TRBV6-1|.
CASSEETGWFNTEAFF
TGTGCCAGCAGTGAAGAAACAGGGTGGTTTAACACTGAAGCTTTCTTT
>few|TRBJ2-7|TRBV6-5|.
CASSKGRTAYEQYF
TGTGCCAGCAGCAAGGGGCGGACAGCTTACGAGCAGTACTTC
>few|TRBJ2-1|TRBV19|.
CASSIKEGGYNEQFF
TGTGCCAGTAGTATCAAGGAGGGTGGCTACAATGAGCAGTTCTTC
>.|TRBJ2-7|TRBV11-3|.
CASSPYGGDSYEQYF
TGTGCCAGCAGCCCCTACGGCGGTGACTCCTACGAGCAGTACTTC
>few|TRBJ2-6|TRBV6-6|.
CASGISLSGANVLTF
TGTGCCAGCGGCATAAGTCTCTCTGGGGCCAACGTCCTGACTTTC
>few|TRBJ1-2|TRBV19|.
CASSISLVDGYTF
TGTGCCAGTAGTATCTCTCTAGTGGATGGCTACACCTTC
>.|TRBJ2-7|TRBV11-2|.
CASSLALANEQYF
TGTGCCAGCAGCTTAGCTCTAGCGAACGAGCAGTACTTC
>few|TRBJ2-7|TRBV5-1|TRBD2
CASSFQREDEQYF
TGCGCCAGCAGCTTCCAGCGGGAGGACGAGCAGTACTTC
>.|TRBJ2-1|TRBV6-1|TRBD2
CASSESPWLAGGPNEQFF
TGTGCCAGCAGTGAAAGTCCTTGGCTAGCGGGAGGGCCCAATGAGCAGTTCTTC
>few|TRBJ2-7|TRBV11-2|TRBD1
CASSKQGAFYEQYF
TGTGCCAGCAGCAAACAGGGGGCGTTCTACGAGCAGTACTTC